This section outlines one T cell receptor beta chain sequence together with its context. Its antigen is not known. The data derive from a study of cytomegalovirus exposure and HLA in healthy donors. Study-level points and caveats: According to a later analysis, donors in an Asian-associated ancestry cluster reportedly had fewer N-insertions than the approximately 730-donor mean.

CDR1 and CDR2 from the germline V gene are LNHDA and SQIVND (reference sequence). CDR3 length: 15 residues. The V gene lost 3 bases and the J gene lost 2 bases, with 13 bases spanning the gap. In the PCR, 60 Vbeta and 13 Jbeta primers were used. Assay: immunoSEQ multiplex PCR; the TCRdb copy retains only in-frame clones and omits some. The data contain around 70,000 clones, about 75% of them singletons. This receptor was obtained from a man aged 65 to 85 in good health and CMV-seronegative. Material: PBMCs. The chain combines TRBV19 with TRBJ1-1; D not resolved. CDR3 loop: CASSINPVFNTEAFF. The CDR3 DNA reads as TGTGCCAGTAGTATTAATCCAGTCTTTAACACTGAAGCTTTCTTT.